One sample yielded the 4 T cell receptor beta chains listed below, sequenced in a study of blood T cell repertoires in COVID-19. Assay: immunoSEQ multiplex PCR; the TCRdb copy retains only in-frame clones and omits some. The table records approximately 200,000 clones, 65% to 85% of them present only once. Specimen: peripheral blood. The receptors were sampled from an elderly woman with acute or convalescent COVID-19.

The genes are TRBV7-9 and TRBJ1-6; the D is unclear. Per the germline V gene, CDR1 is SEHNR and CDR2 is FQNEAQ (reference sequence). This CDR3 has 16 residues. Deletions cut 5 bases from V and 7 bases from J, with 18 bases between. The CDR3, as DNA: TGTGCCAGCAGCGGTGGACTGTTGGGAGCAAATTCACCCCTCCACTTT. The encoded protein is CASSGGLLGANSPLHF. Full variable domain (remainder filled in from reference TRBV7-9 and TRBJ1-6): DTGVSQNPRHKITKRGQNVTFRCDPISEHNRLYWYRQTLGQGPEFLTYFQNEAQLEKSRLLSDRFSAERPKGSFSTLEIQRTEQGDSAMYLCASSGGLLGANSPLHFGNGTRLTVT.

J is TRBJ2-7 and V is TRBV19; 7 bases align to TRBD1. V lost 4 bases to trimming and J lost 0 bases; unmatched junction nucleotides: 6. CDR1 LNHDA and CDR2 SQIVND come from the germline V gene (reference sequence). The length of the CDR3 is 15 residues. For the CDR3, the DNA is TGTGCCAGTAGTAGAGGGGGCGCCTCCTCCTACGAGCAGTACTTC. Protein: CASSRGGASSYEQYF.

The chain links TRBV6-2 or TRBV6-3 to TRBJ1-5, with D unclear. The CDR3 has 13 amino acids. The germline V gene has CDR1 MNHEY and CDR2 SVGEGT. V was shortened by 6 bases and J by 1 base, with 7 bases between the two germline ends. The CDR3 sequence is CASSLLSNQPQHF. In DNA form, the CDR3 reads TGTGCCAGCAGCCTCCTAAGCAATCAGCCCCAGCATTTT.

This CDR3 is CASSSPVTDTQYF. CDR3 DNA: TGTGCCAGCAGCTCCCCAGTAACAGATACGCAGTATTTT. V and J are TRBV5-4 and TRBJ2-3; D unresolved. CDR1 and CDR2 (germline): SGHNT, YYREEE (reference sequence). V was trimmed by 3 bases and J by 3 bases, leaving 8 bases between them. The CDR3 covers 13 residues.